One sample yielded the 12 T cell receptor beta chains listed below, sequenced in a study of T cells in Graves' hyperthyroidism and ophthalmopathy. TCR beta CDR3 sequences were amplified from RNA transcripts. With the HTBI primer set, the TCR CDR3 went through a first round of RT-PCR. One entry per CDR3 protein results from TCRdb running MiXCR on the multiplex PCR reads. The table lists approximately 560,000 distinct CDR3 sequences, approximately 44% of them singletons, with approximately 8.2% in the top ten. The sequencing input was peripheral blood or thyroid tissue (not recorded which). The source is a woman between 18 and 29 years old with Graves' hyperthyroidism.

J is TRBJ2-5 and V is TRBV11-1, with D unresolved. Germline assignment: CDR1 SGHAT and CDR2 FQDESV (reference sequence). The CDR3 is made up of 14 amino acids. The germline V and J ends were trimmed by 1 base and 4 bases, with 10 bases remaining between them. The CDR3 sequence: CASSLGGSPETQYF. The CDR3 DNA reads TGTGCCAGCAGCTTAGGTGGAAGCCCAGAGACCCAGTACTTC.

The chain has TRBV25-1 and TRBJ2-6; D ambiguous. Germline loops: CDR1 MGHDK, CDR2 SYGVNS. The CDR3 loop spans 15 amino acids. The V and J ends lost 7 bases and 0 bases respectively, with 10 bases between them. CDR3 sequence (DNA): TGTGCCAGCATAGGGCACTTCTCTGGGGCCAACGTCCTGACTTTC. Encoded protein: CASIGHFSGANVLTF.

This chain connects TRBV19 to TRBJ1-3, with 7 nucleotides matching TRBD1. The CDR3 covers 14 residues. Per germline, CDR1 LNHDA and CDR2 SQIVND (reference sequence). With V trimmed by 6 bases and J by 2 bases, 4 bases remained unmatched. The CDR3: CASRGQTTGNTIYF. In nucleotides, the CDR3 is TGTGCCAGTAGGGGACAGACTACTGGAAACACCATATATTTT.

V and J are TRBV29-1 and TRBJ1-2; a weak D match, TRBD1 (5 bases). The CDR3 has 13 amino acids. Per germline, CDR1 SQVTM and CDR2 ANQGSEA. Written as DNA, the CDR3 is TGCAGTGCTAGAGAGTCCAGGGTGGATGGCTACACCTTC. Translated, it gives CSARESRVDGYTF.

The chain joins TRBV7-3 to TRBJ2-2; TRBD2 agrees at 7 bases. The CDR3 contains 14 residues. Trimming cost V 5 bases and J 5 bases; bases outside gene matches: 5. In germline, CDR1 is SGHTA, CDR2 FQGTGA. The CDR3 DNA reads as TGTGCCAGCAGCCAAGAGGGAGGGACCGGGGAGCTGTTTTTT. It translates to CASSQEGGTGELFF.

This clonotype has a handful of counts. The CDR3 loop is CASSVEGGRDYEQYF. The DNA of the CDR3 is TGTGCCAGCAGCGTAGAAGGCGGGAGGGACTACGAGCAGTACTTC. The gene calls are TRBV9 and TRBJ2-7; 9 positions match TRBD2. From germline, CDR1 is SGDLS and CDR2 YYNGEE. V shed 0 bases and J 3 bases; nucleotides not matched to a gene: 4. CDR3 length: 15 residues.

This clonotype was counted many times. This chain joins TRBV24-1 and TRBJ1-1, with D uncertain. The ends were cut back, 6 bases at V and 4 bases at J, with 5 bases in the middle. Looked up from germline, CDR1 is KGHDR and CDR2 is SFDVKD. This CDR3 spans 11 amino acids. CDR3 sequence: CATSFGTEAFF. Here the CDR3 DNA reads TGTGCCACCAGTTTCGGCACTGAAGCTTTCTTT.

CDR3 nucleotide sequence: TGTGCCAGTAGTGCAACCCCTGGATTGGAGACCCAGTACTTC. It is translated as CASSATPGLETQYF. This rearrangement joins TRBV19 to TRBJ2-5; D is unclear. Trimming stripped 5 bases from V and 5 bases from J, with 15 bases between. Germline assignment: CDR1 LNHDA and CDR2 SQIVND (reference sequence). The CDR3 is 14 amino acids. Combining the CDR3 with reference TRBV19 and TRBJ2-5 gives the whole variable domain DGGITQSPKYLFRKEGQNVTLSCEQNLNHDAMYWYRQDPGQGLRLIYYSQIVNDFQKGDIAEGYSVSREKKESFPLTVTSAQKNPTAFYLCASSATPGLETQYFGPGTRLLVL.

This clonotype was detected many times. V and J are TRBV7-9 and TRBJ2-5; 7 bases are shared with TRBD1. J gave up 1 base and V 1 base, and 3 bases lay outside the gene matches. This CDR3 is built from 15 residues. Germline-derived CDR1 and CDR2 are SEHNR and FQNEAQ (reference sequence). In nucleotides, the CDR3 is TGTGCCAGCAGCTTAGGGGACAGTCTCCAAGAGACCCAGTACTTC. Its translation is CASSLGDSLQETQYF.

V usage is TRBV6-1 and J usage is TRBJ2-4, with TRBD1 matching over 11 bases. Germline loops: CDR1 MNHNS, CDR2 SASEGT. The J segment lost 4 bases and the V segment lost 3 bases, leaving 2 bases of the junction unmatched. There are 15 residues in the CDR3. In nucleotides, the CDR3 is TGTGCCAGCAGTGACCGGGACAGGGGGAAAAACATTCAGTACTTC. Encoded protein: CASSDRDRGKNIQYF.

Only one count was recorded for this clonotype. The chain uses TRBV10-3 and TRBJ1-1; TRBD1 is a possible D gene (6 bases). Deletions cut 6 bases from V and 4 bases from J, with 12 bases between. The CDR3 runs to 13 residues. Looked up from germline, CDR1 is ENHRY and CDR2 is SYGVKD. CDR3 in amino acids: CAISGQYSTEAFF. The DNA for the CDR3 is TGTGCCATCAGCGGACAGTATAGCACTGAAGCTTTCTTT.

The chain joins TRBV29-1 to TRBJ1-1; D gene ambiguous. V dropped 2 bases and J dropped 0 bases, with 7 bases sitting between them. Germline V gene sequence: CDR1 SQVTM, CDR2 ANQGSEA. There are 13 residues in the CDR3. For the CDR3, the DNA is TGCAGCGTTGAATTGAGACTGAACACTGAAGCTTTCTTT. It encodes CSVELRLNTEAFF. Variable domain in full (rest from reference TRBV29-1 and TRBJ1-1): SAVISQKPSRDICQRGTSLTIQCQVDSQVTMMFWYRQQPGQSLTLIATANQGSEATYESGFVIDKFPISRPNLTFSTLTVSNMSPEDSSIYLCSVELRLNTEAFFGQGTRLTVV.